This T cell receptor (beta chain) was sequenced in a study of blood T cell repertoires in COVID-19. Study-level background: Specimens from acute and convalescent COVID-19 originated in the United States, Italy and Spain.

V lost 5 bases, J lost 8 bases, and 12 bases lay in between. There are 13 residues in the CDR3. Looked up from germline, CDR1 is SGHTA and CDR2 is FQGNSA. This table comes from immunoSEQ multiplex PCR, and its TCRdb copy is limited to in-frame clones, with some not included. The sample shows 250,000 to 300,000 clones, 86% of them seen only once. The material sequenced was peripheral blood. This rearrangement joins TRBV7-2 to TRBJ2-2; D perhaps matches TRBD2 (6 bases). The sequence was collected from a woman aged 30 to 39 with active or convalescent COVID-19. The CDR3 DNA reads TGTGCCAGCAGCACAGACGGGGGAGGGGAGCTGTTTTTT. Protein product: CASSTDGGGELFF.